Listed below are T cell receptor beta chains from one sample, sequenced in a study of blood T cell repertoires in COVID-19. Clones were sequenced by immunoSEQ multiplex PCR, and TCRdb holds only the in-frame ones, with some missing. The repertoire holds 270,000 or so clones, with approximately 77% as singletons. Sequencing was done on a sample of peripheral blood. The receptors originated from a woman in her late teens or twenties with acute or convalescent COVID-19. CDR3s include the opening cysteine and the closing phenylalanine or tryptophan. The D gene is left open where the match is weak.

D gene	V gene	J gene	CDR3 protein
-	TRBV23-1	TRBJ1-2	CASTPQWGREYGYTF
TRBD1	TRBV4-3	TRBJ1-1	CASSPGTANTEAFF
-	TRBV7-3	TRBJ2-3	CASSLRASTDTQYF
TRBD2	TRBV9	TRBJ2-4	CASSVDAGGWDKNIQYF
-	TRBV15	TRBJ2-2	CATLDSHTGELFF
TRBD1	TRBV27	TRBJ2-7	CASSALYGQGIYEQYF
-	TRBV21-1	TRBJ1-1	CASSKETTGESTEAFF
-	TRBV28	TRBJ1-6	CASSLPPPWAREGSPLHF
TRBD2	TRBV2	TRBJ2-1	CAGSSADGRALDEQFF
-	TRBV15	TRBJ2-5	CATKGPEETQYF
TRBD2	TRBV4-1	TRBJ2-7	CASSQDWLAGEDLDEQYF
-	TRBV21-1	TRBJ2-3	CASSKVPGVDTQYF
TRBD2	TRBV5-4	TRBJ2-7	CASSFPTGTSGRGEQYF
-	TRBV19	TRBJ1-1	CASSIAGGRTAPRRSFF
-	TRBV24-1	TRBJ2-3	CATSEGNPEGTDTQYF
-	TRBV5-4	TRBJ2-3	CAIRSVGDTQYF
TRBD2	TRBV19	TRBJ2-3	CASMASGRADTQYF
-	TRBV7-2	TRBJ2-3	CASSYGAADTQYF
TRBD2	TRBV4-3	TRBJ2-3	CASSQGGLAGYVSTDTQYF
TRBD1	TRBV2	TRBJ2-5	CASSRDRGGQETQYF
-	TRBV28	TRBJ1-5	CAVRVPLDQPQHF
TRBD1	TRBV20-1	TRBJ1-2	CSASGTGGYYGYTF
TRBD2	TRBV11-2	TRBJ2-1	CASNRDYPRTLHNEQFF
TRBD2	TRBV7-2	TRBJ2-7	CASSRSSGSSYEQYF
TRBD2	TRBV5-4	TRBJ2-7	CASSSSKTSGRPGGEQYF
TRBD1	TRBV6-6	TRBJ1-2	CASSPLPGQGSNYGYTF
-	TRBV28	TRBJ1-2	CASSLVGVGYTF
TRBD2	TRBV15	TRBJ2-1	CATSRRSSGRNEQFF
TRBD2	TRBV6-2/TRBV6-3	TRBJ2-7	CASSSGLVRGLYEQYF
-	TRBV28	TRBJ1-2	CASSLQGFNGYTF
-	TRBV5-6	TRBJ2-4	CASSLGLAKNIQYF